What follows are 24 T cell receptor beta chains derived from one specimen sequenced in a study of CD8+CD57+ T cells in acquired aplastic anemia. Genomic DNA, serving as template, underwent TCR beta VDJ and CDR3 profiling. TCRdb passed the reads through MiXCR, listing each CDR3 protein once. The sample has roughly 200,000 distinct CDR3 sequences, about three fifths seen once. It was patients with CD8+CD57+ cell expansion by flow cytometry who were chosen for sequencing. Specimen: sorted CD4+, CD8+, or CD8+CD57+ T cells (not recorded which) from PBMCs. Receptor source: a human donor with aplastic anemia.

V usage is TRBV9 and J usage is TRBJ2-7, with TRBD1 matching over 9 bases. CDR3 length equals 13 residues. V dropped 4 bases and J dropped 6; count of bases not matched to a gene: 5. Per germline, CDR1 SGDLS and CDR2 YYNGEE. The CDR3 region has the DNA TGTGCCAGCAGCCCGGGACAGGGACCCGAGCAGTACTTC. The encoded protein is CASSPGQGPEQYF.

This clonotype was detected a few times. This chain connects TRBV9 to TRBJ1-1; 9 bases are shared with TRBD1. J gave up 7 bases and V 4 bases, and 8 bases lay outside the gene matches. Germline-derived CDR1 and CDR2 are SGDLS and YYNGEE. The CDR3 runs 14 residues. CDR3 bases: TGTGCCAGCAGCCTCGCCCCGGACAGGGGTGAAGCTTTCTTT. Its protein is CASSLAPDRGEAFF.

V gene TRBV7-8 combines with J gene TRBJ1-6, with D possibly being TRBD1 (6 bases). Germline CDR1 SGHVS, CDR2 FQNEAQ. This CDR3 is built from 16 residues. V was shortened by 0 bases and J by 7 bases, with 13 bases between the two germline ends. The CDR3 DNA follows: TGTGCCAGCAGCTTAGCGGGGGCAGGGGTAAATTCACCCCTCCACTTT. It is translated as CASSLAGAGVNSPLHF.

Notes on this clonotype: No conserved phenylalanine or tryptophan ends this CDR3, so it is likely a read error. The rearrangement uses TRBV10-3 and TRBJ1-3; 12 bases match TRBD1. The CDR3 is 21 amino acids. Germline CDR1 reads ENHRY; CDR2 reads SYGVKD. In nucleotides, the CDR3 is TGTGCCATCAGTGGCGCTCATACCGGGACAGGGGGCGGATGGTCTGGAGACACCATATATCTT. Residues: CAISGAHTGTGGGWSGDTIYL.

J is TRBJ1-1 and V is TRBV10-3; possible D gene TRBD1, 5 bases. Between the trimmed V and J ends, which lost 8 bases and 5 bases, there was a span of 9 bases. Germline V gene data show CDR1 as ENHRY and CDR2 as SYGVKD. CDR3 length: 11 amino acids. CDR3 residues: CAIGEGTEAFF. CDR3 nucleotides: TGTGCCATCGGGGAGGGGACTGAAGCTTTCTTT.

The genes are TRBV20-1 and TRBJ2-7, with 8 bases aligning to TRBD1. The CDR3 totals 17 residues. V gave up 1 base and J gave up 2 bases; unmatched junction bases: 13. Germline V gene sequence: CDR1 DFQATT, CDR2 SNEGSKA (reference sequence). The CDR3 bases are TGCAGTGCTAGAGGTTCAGATGGGACAGGTTTCACCTACGAGCAGTACTTC. This codes for CSARGSDGTGFTYEQYF.

This rearrangement joins TRBV7-9 to TRBJ2-1; D is perhaps TRBD2 (6 bases). Germline assignment: CDR1 SEHNR and CDR2 FQNEAQ (reference sequence). V was pared by 3 bases and J by 7 bases, with 10 bases between. The CDR3 runs to 13 residues. CDR3 protein: CASSFGRGNEQFF. CDR3 DNA sequence: TGTGCCAGCAGCTTCGGACGGGGGAATGAGCAGTTCTTC.

The V gene is TRBV19, the J gene TRBJ2-2; 10 nucleotides line up with TRBD1. The CDR3 is made up of 15 amino acids. Germline-derived CDR1 and CDR2 are LNHDA and SQIVND (reference sequence). The V segment lost 10 bases and the J segment 7 bases; nucleotides outside the gene matches: 12. The CDR3 spells CATNDRGRRSGELFF. The CDR3 DNA reads as TGTGCCACTAACGACAGGGGGCGTCGTAGCGGGGAGCTGTTTTTT. The full variable domain, its missing parts supplied by reference TRBV19 and TRBJ2-2, is DGGITQSPKYLFRKEGQNVTLSCEQNLNHDAMYWYRQDPGQGLRLIYYSQIVNDFQKGDIAEGYSVSREKKESFPLTVTSAQKNPTAFYLCATNDRGRRSGELFFGEGSRLTVL.

The genes are TRBV2 and TRBJ1-1, with TRBD1 matching over 8 bases. The CDR3 loop spans 13 amino acids. Germline trimming cut 6 bases from V and 7 bases from J; bases unmatched to any gene: 7. Germline CDR1 is SNHLY and CDR2 is FYNNEI. In nucleotides, the CDR3 is TGTGCCAGCAGCTTCGGACAGGGTTATGAAGCTTTCTTT. Translating gives CASSFGQGYEAFF.

This clonotype was seen a few times. The chain carries TRBV10-3 and TRBJ1-2, with 11 positions matching TRBD1. V gave up 0 bases and J gave up 8 bases; unmatched junction bases: 8. Germline lookup yields CDR1 ENHRY and CDR2 SYGVKD. The CDR3 length is 16 residues. The CDR3 loop is CAISESRTGGPQGYTF. CDR3 bases: TGTGCCATCAGTGAGTCAAGGACAGGGGGCCCCCAAGGCTACACCTTC.

This clonotype was counted between two and nine times. The chain carries TRBV12-3 or TRBV12-4 and TRBJ2-3; D unclear. The CDR3 is made up of 13 amino acids. V was pared by 5 bases and J by 3 bases, with 9 bases between. CDR3 sequence (DNA): TGTGCCAGCAGTCCCCAGGCGACAGATACGCAGTATTTT. Its translation: CASSPQATDTQYF.

This clonotype was counted only a few times. The rearrangement uses TRBV19 and TRBJ2-7; D is ambiguous. Between the trimmed V and J ends, which lost 5 bases and 2 bases, there was a span of 13 bases. The germline gives CDR1 LNHDA, CDR2 SQIVND (reference sequence). The CDR3 is made up of 14 amino acids. This chain's CDR3 is CASSSLSETYEQYF. The DNA of the CDR3 is TGTGCCAGTAGTTCCCTCTCCGAGACCTACGAGCAGTACTTC. Filled out from reference TRBV19 and TRBJ2-7, the complete variable domain reads DGGITQSPKYLFRKEGQNVTLSCEQNLNHDAMYWYRQDPGQGLRLIYYSQIVNDFQKGDIAEGYSVSREKKESFPLTVTSAQKNPTAFYLCASSSLSETYEQYFGPGTRLTVT.

This clonotype was observed a few times. V and J are TRBV29-1 and TRBJ1-2; D gene unclear. The CDR3 loop spans 13 amino acids. Germline CDR1 is SQVTM and CDR2 is ANQGSEA. The germline V and J ends were trimmed by 8 bases and 2 bases, with 15 bases remaining between them. The CDR3 is CSKKGRSNYGYTF. The CDR3 DNA reads as TGCAGCAAAAAAGGACGGAGCAACTATGGCTACACCTTC. The complete variable domain, with remaining parts taken from reference TRBV29-1 and TRBJ1-2, reads SAVISQKPSRDICQRGTSLTIQCQVDSQVTMMFWYRQQPGQSLTLIATANQGSEATYESGFVIDKFPISRPNLTFSTLTVSNMSPEDSSIYLCSKKGRSNYGYTFGSGTRLTVV.

This clonotype occurred a few times. A read error may be the cause here, since a much bigger clone is one base away. V and J are TRBV14 and TRBJ2-2; TRBD1 matches 7 bases. Germline V CDR1 and CDR2: SGHDN, FVKESK. The CDR3 is 17 residues long. V shed 8 bases, J shed 1 base, and the junction held 13 bases outside the gene matches. In DNA, the CDR3 is TGTGCCAGCGGCTACACCCCCGGGACAGAGAACACCGGGGAGCTGTTTTTT. As protein: CASGYTPGTENTGELFF.

The chain couples TRBV7-2 to TRBJ1-6; 7 bases are shared with TRBD1. Trimming cost V 4 bases and J 8 bases; bases outside gene matches: 5. CDR3 length equals 14 residues. Germline CDR1 reads SGHTA; CDR2 reads FQGNSA. This CDR3 is CASSSDRAYSPLHF. The DNA for the CDR3 is TGTGCCAGCAGCTCCGACAGGGCATATTCACCCCTCCACTTT.

In this sample, this clonotype turned up a few times. The V call is TRBV12-2, the J call TRBJ2-6; whether TRBD2, the table's D call, matches the DNA was not checked. TRBV12-2 is described as a pseudogene. There are 18 residues in the CDR3. The chain's CDR3 is CASRSGLAKSSGANVLTF. Here the CDR3 DNA reads TGTGCAAGTCGCTCCGGACTTGCCAAGAGCTCTGGGGCCAACGTCCTGACTTTC.

Notes on this clonotype: A clone one base away is much larger, so this may be a read error. The chain combines TRBV5-1 with TRBJ2-1, with TRBD1 as a possible D gene (6 bases). Germline lookup yields CDR1 SGHRS and CDR2 YFSETQ. The CDR3 contains 13 residues. The CDR3 loop is CASGTFWDNEQSF. As DNA, the CDR3 is TGCGCCAGCGGGACATTCTGGGACAATGAGCAGTCCTTC.

As regards this clonotype: A much larger clone lies one base from this, so it may be a read error. The chain employs TRBV20-1 and TRBJ1-5; 8 bases line up with TRBD1. This CDR3 contains 17 residues. CDR1 is DFQATT, CDR2 SNEGSKA, per germline (reference sequence). The CDR3, as DNA: TGCAATGCTGGTTCAATACAGGGGGAATATAGCAATCAGCCCCAGCATTTT. Residues: CNAGSIQGEYSNQPQHF.

This clonotype was seen repeatedly, ten times or more. The chain links TRBV12-3 or TRBV12-4 to TRBJ1-2; tentatively, D is TRBD1 (6 bases). The CDR3 loop spans 14 amino acids. With 6 bases removed from V and 4 bases from J, the gap between germline ends came to 15 bases. As DNA, the CDR3 is TGTGCCAGCAGCCCCCTGGACAGTTTCTATGGCTACACCTTC. Amino acids: CASSPLDSFYGYTF.

There are a few counts of this clonotype. This chain uses TRBV6-1 with TRBJ1-5, with no clear D. CDR1 is MNHNS, CDR2 SASEGT, per germline. V lost 7 bases and J lost 3, with 19 bases in between. The CDR3 sequence is 16 residues long. The CDR3 protein is CASTSPLGQPNQPQHF. The CDR3 region has the DNA TGTGCCAGCACTTCACCATTAGGGCAGCCCAATCAGCCCCAGCATTTT.

The CDR3: CASSSRGQQYF. The CDR3 bases are TGTGCCAGCAGTTCCAGGGGGCAGCAGTACTTC. The chain recombines TRBV12-3 or TRBV12-4 with TRBJ2-7; the match to TRBD1 covers 8 bases. Trimming took 4 bases from V and 8 from J; bases not matched to a gene: 1. This CDR3 has 11 amino acids.

The CDR3 here is CASSFEAYEQYF. The CDR3 DNA reads TGTGCCAGCAGCTTCGAGGCATACGAGCAGTACTTC. This chain links TRBV7-9 with TRBJ2-7, with no clear D. The CDR3 length is 12 residues. Germline V gene lookup returns CDR1 SEHNR and CDR2 FQNEAQ (reference sequence). The V gene lost 3 bases and the J gene lost 4 bases, with 7 bases spanning the gap.

V usage is TRBV20-1 and J usage is TRBJ1-5, with D uncertain. CDR3 size: 12 residues. V was trimmed by 3 bases and J by 11 bases, leaving 14 bases between them. Germline lookup yields CDR1 DFQATT and CDR2 SNEGSKA (reference sequence). The CDR3 DNA reads as TGCAGTGCTAGTAATACAGTAGCGGCCCAGCATTTT. Its protein product is CSASNTVAAQHF.

This clonotype has a count of ten or more. The chain recombines TRBV24-1 with TRBJ2-5; D is possibly TRBD1 (7 bases). The ends were cut back, 5 bases at V and 3 bases at J, with 18 bases in the middle. The CDR3 has 16 residues. Germline CDR1 is KGHDR and CDR2 is SFDVKD. The CDR3 region is CATSGASRGDEETQYF. The CDR3 coding sequence is TGTGCCACCAGTGGCGCTAGCAGGGGGGATGAAGAGACCCAGTACTTC.